A single sample is the source of the 27 T cell receptor beta chains below, sequenced in a study of T cells expressing NK-cell markers. After re-calling the 5' RACE reads, TCRdb lists one entry per CDR3 protein, DNA absent. In all, the sample yields hundreds of thousands of distinct CDR3 sequences. The material sequenced was blood T cells: a sorted CD56 or NKG2C T cell subset, CD4+ or CD8+ T cells, or bulk PBMC T cells (not recorded which). These receptors were taken from a woman between 18 and 69 years old in good health.

V and J are TRBV7-6 and TRBJ1-6; TCRdb's D call of TRBD1 is untestable without DNA. The CDR3 sequence is 13 residues long. Germline lookup yields CDR1 SGHVS and CDR2 FNYEAQ. The CDR3: CASSRQDRTTLHF.

This chain uses TRBV11-1 with TRBJ2-1; TCRdb indicates TRBD2, and absent DNA this call remains unverified. Germline V lookup: CDR1 SGHAT, CDR2 FQDESV (reference sequence). The CDR3 loop spans 18 amino acids. CDR3: CASSSGTSGRASYNEQFF.

The chain links TRBV7-2 to TRBJ1-3; the TRBD1 assignment by TCRdb is unverifiable without DNA. This CDR3 has 18 residues. CDR1 is SGHTA, CDR2 FQGNSA, per germline. The CDR3 reads CASSLAIRGTGSGNTIYF.

The chain uses TRBV9 and TRBJ2-7; lacking DNA, the TRBD1 call made by TCRdb goes unchecked. The CDR3 totals 15 residues. The V gene's germline CDR1 is SGDLS and CDR2 YYNGEE. Here the CDR3 reads CASSVGVTGGYEQYF.

The chain carries TRBV6-2 or TRBV6-3 and TRBJ2-2; TCRdb selects TRBD1, and the lack of DNA leaves this call unchecked. In germline, CDR1 is MNHEY, CDR2 SVGEGT. This CDR3 has 18 residues. The CDR3 sequence: CASSPRLGQPANTGELFF.

The gene calls are TRBV25-1 and TRBJ1-6; TCRdb selects TRBD1, and the lack of DNA leaves this call unchecked. The germline gives CDR1 MGHDK, CDR2 SYGVNS. CDR3 length: 13 amino acids. The CDR3 protein is CASSSRDGAPLHF.

J is TRBJ2-5 and V is TRBV6-1; TCRdb's D call of TRBD1 is untestable without DNA. Germline CDR1 MNHNS, CDR2 SASEGT. This CDR3 has 13 residues. CDR3: CASSPRGEETQYF.

This sequence joins TRBV6-1 and TRBJ1-1. The CDR3 contains 13 residues. Germline V gene lookup returns CDR1 MNHNS and CDR2 SASEGT. CDR3 sequence reads: CASSTDKNTEAFF.

The chain recombines TRBV7-2 with TRBJ2-3; TCRdb indicates TRBD1, and absent DNA this call remains unverified. The CDR3 totals 13 residues. Germline CDR1 SGHTA, CDR2 FQGNSA. CDR3 protein: CASSFWGADTQYF.

The rearrangement uses TRBV5-1 and TRBJ2-5; no DNA is available, so the TRBD1 call from TCRdb remains unchecked. Germline lookup yields CDR1 SGHRS and CDR2 YFSETQ. This CDR3 has 15 amino acids. The CDR3 sequence is CASSLALGGAETQYF.

CDR3 amino acids: CASSFGGQDTQYF. This rearrangement joins TRBV6-6 to TRBJ2-3; TCRdb's assignment of TRBD1 cannot be checked, as there is no DNA. The CDR3 runs to 13 residues. Germline CDR1 reads MNHNY; CDR2 reads SVGAGI (reference sequence).

This chain's CDR3 is CASRPPGAPGNTIYF. The rearrangement links TRBV10-2 to TRBJ1-3; the TCRdb D gene call, TRBD1, has no DNA to confirm it. This CDR3 has 15 residues. Germline V CDR1 and CDR2: WSHSY, SAAADI.

J is TRBJ1-1 and V is TRBV18; TCRdb calls TRBD1, which cannot be checked without DNA. This CDR3 is 13 amino acids long. Germline V gene data show CDR1 as KGHSH and CDR2 as LQKENI. This chain's CDR3 is CASSQGAALEAFF.

The chain links TRBV9 to TRBJ2-2; with no DNA, the TCRdb D assignment of TRBD1 cannot be verified. CDR3 length: 17 amino acids. CDR1 is SGDLS and CDR2 is YYNGEE in the germline V gene. The CDR3 sequence: CASSVLPGQKATGELFF. The entire variable domain, with the rest obtained from reference TRBV9 and TRBJ2-2, is as follows: DSGVTQTPKHLITATGQRVTLRCSPRSGDLSVYWYQQSLDQGLQFLIQYYNGEERAKGNILERFSAQQFPDLHSELNLSSLELGDSALYFCASSVLPGQKATGELFFGEGSRLTVL.

The CDR3 spells CSARPTGGLYEQYF. This chain uses TRBV20-1 with TRBJ2-7; as DNA is missing, the TRBD1 call by TCRdb cannot be tested. This CDR3 has 14 amino acids. The germline V gene encodes CDR1 DFQATT and CDR2 SNEGSKA (reference sequence).

The genes are TRBV7-2 and TRBJ2-1; TCRdb reports TRBD1, a call that lacks DNA to check it against. The CDR3 sequence is 15 residues long. Germline CDR1 reads SGHTA; CDR2 reads FQGNSA. CDR3 residues: CASSLGGSRGNEQFF.

V usage is TRBV3-1 and J usage is TRBJ2-7; the D call of TRBD2 rests on TCRdb alone, since no DNA is present to check it. The CDR3 loop spans 15 amino acids. Germline V gene sequence: CDR1 LGHDT, CDR2 YNNKEL (reference sequence). Here the CDR3 reads CASSQALVRSVEQYF.

CDR3: CASRNQDGKSQETQYF. The chain is built from TRBV28 and TRBJ2-5; as DNA is missing, the TRBD1 call by TCRdb cannot be tested. The CDR3 length is 16 residues. Germline V CDR1 and CDR2: MDHEN, SYDVKM.

The rearrangement joins TRBV7-3 to TRBJ2-2; the TCRdb D gene call, TRBD1, has no DNA to confirm it. Germline CDR1 and CDR2: SGHTA and FQGTGA. CDR3 length: 16 amino acids. Here the CDR3 reads CASSLRGQGMTGELFF.

CDR3 amino acids: CASSREGDEQFF. V usage is TRBV7-2 and J usage is TRBJ2-1; TCRdb gives TRBD1 as the D gene, but with no DNA this cannot be confirmed. This CDR3 comprises 12 residues. The germline CDR1 and CDR2 sequences are SGHTA and FQGNSA.

V usage is TRBV12-3 or TRBV12-4 and J usage is TRBJ1-1. The CDR3 length is 11 residues. CDR3 sequence reads: CASSLTGEAFF.

V and J are TRBV23-1 and TRBJ2-1; absent DNA, TCRdb's TRBD2 call cannot be checked. TRBV23-1 is classed as an ORF, of uncertain function. This CDR3 has 19 amino acids. CDR3 protein: CASSCGLAGGLSSYNEQFF.

This sequence joins TRBV20-1 and TRBJ1-1; TCRdb's D call of TRBD1 is untestable without DNA. There are 16 residues in the CDR3. Germline V gene lookup returns CDR1 DFQATT and CDR2 SNEGSKA (reference sequence). The CDR3: CSASDPGTGVNTEAFF.

V and J are TRBV6-2 or TRBV6-3 and TRBJ2-1; the TCRdb D gene call, TRBD1, has no DNA to confirm it. The germline gives CDR1 MNHEY, CDR2 SVGEGT. This CDR3 is built from 15 residues. CDR3 loop: CASSPEGSSYNEQFF.

This sequence joins TRBV5-1 and TRBJ1-4; checking the TCRdb D call of TRBD1 is not possible without DNA. The CDR3 is 15 residues long. In germline, CDR1 is SGHRS, CDR2 YFSETQ. The chain's CDR3 is CASRGQGARGEKLFF. Full variable domain (outside the CDR3, taken from reference TRBV5-1 and TRBJ1-4): KAGVTQTPRYLIKTRGQQVTLSCSPISGHRSVSWYQQTPGQGLQFLFEYFSETQRNKGNFPGRFSGRQFSNSRSEMNVSTLELGDSALYLCASRGQGARGEKLFFGSGTQLSVL.

The genes are TRBV19 and TRBJ2-2; absent DNA, TCRdb's TRBD1 call cannot be checked. Germline V gene sequence: CDR1 LNHDA, CDR2 SQIVND (reference sequence). The CDR3 runs 13 residues. The CDR3 here is CASSMARTGELFF. The full variable domain, rest sourced from reference TRBV19 and TRBJ2-2, is DGGITQSPKYLFRKEGQNVTLSCEQNLNHDAMYWYRQDPGQGLRLIYYSQIVNDFQKGDIAEGYSVSREKKESFPLTVTSAQKNPTAFYLCASSMARTGELFFGEGSRLTVL.

The chain carries TRBV5-1 and TRBJ2-1; TCRdb designates TRBD1, a call that cannot be tested without DNA. The CDR3 has 14 amino acids. The V gene's germline CDR1 is SGHRS and CDR2 YFSETQ. The chain's CDR3 is CASSSRPGDDEQFF.